The 18 T cell receptor beta chains reported below all come from one sample, sequenced in a study of control samples from healthy donors and cancer patients. Using immunoSEQ multiplex PCR, the repertoire was profiled, and TCRdb retains in-frame clones only, with some absent. Of tens of thousands of clones in the sample, approximately 85% were seen once. Material for sequencing was PBMCs. Source of these receptors: a man aged 55 to 70 with head and neck cancer.

The chain uses TRBV7-8 and TRBJ2-1; TRBD2 aligns across 12 bases. Trimming took 2 bases from V and 6 from J; bases not matched to a gene: 8. The CDR3 is 17 residues long. Germline CDR1 is SGHVS and CDR2 is FQNEAQ. CDR3 loop: CASSLNKGLAGFNEQFF. Here the CDR3 DNA reads TGTGCCAGCAGCTTAAATAAAGGACTAGCGGGGTTCAATGAGCAGTTCTTC.

V gene TRBV7-8 combines with J gene TRBJ2-7; possibly TRBD1 for D (6 bases). The CDR3 extends over 13 amino acids. Between the trimmed V and J ends, which lost 3 bases and 2 bases, there was a span of 8 bases. Germline V CDR1 and CDR2: SGHVS, FQNEAQ. CDR3 residues: CASSLQGPYEQYV. For the CDR3, the DNA is TGTGCCAGCAGCTTGCAGGGGCCCTACGAGCAGTACGTC.

The genes are TRBV3-1 (or the pseudogene TRBV3-2) and TRBJ2-4; D not resolved. There are 17 residues in the CDR3. Germline CDR1 and CDR2: LGHDT and YNNKEL (reference sequence). V shed 4 bases and J shed 4 bases, with 20 bases lying between them. The CDR3 DNA sequence: TGTGCCAGCAGCCTTCAGACTCCCATTTGCAAAAAAAACATTCAGTACTTC. Protein product: CASSLQTPICKKNIQYF.

The V call is TRBV29-1, the J call TRBJ2-1; D might be TRBD2 (6 bases). V dropped 7 bases and J dropped 12 bases, with 19 bases sitting between them. The CDR3 consists of 12 residues. Germline assignment: CDR1 SQVTM and CDR2 ANQGSEA. The CDR3 DNA is TGCAGCGCCGGGGGTTTCGGCGGGATGCAGTTCTTC. Its translation: CSAGGFGGMQFF.

This chain links TRBV19 with TRBJ2-1; D is uncertain. The length of the CDR3 is 16 residues. V lost 0 bases to trimming and J lost 3 bases, with 12 bases between them. Germline-derived CDR1 and CDR2 are LNHDA and SQIVND (reference sequence). In DNA, the CDR3 is TGTGCCAGTAGTATAGACGCCGTGGGGTTCTACAATGAGCAGTTCTTC. It codes for CASSIDAVGFYNEQFF. Drawing the rest from reference TRBV19 and TRBJ2-1, the complete variable domain is DGGITQSPKYLFRKEGQNVTLSCEQNLNHDAMYWYRQDPGQGLRLIYYSQIVNDFQKGDIAEGYSVSREKKESFPLTVTSAQKNPTAFYLCASSIDAVGFYNEQFFGPGTRLTVL.

The J gene is TRBJ1-6, the V gene TRBV9; D remains ambiguous. V lost 2 bases and J lost 7, with 10 bases in between. The CDR3 consists of 14 residues. Germline V gene sequence: CDR1 SGDLS, CDR2 YYNGEE. CDR3 protein: CASSVRALNSPLHF. CDR3 nucleotides: TGTGCCAGCAGCGTCCGGGCCCTCAATTCACCCCTCCACTTT.

The V and J genes are TRBV4-1 and TRBJ2-1; unclear D gene. Germline CDR1 is MGHRA and CDR2 is YSYEKL. This CDR3 has 14 amino acids. The V and J ends lost 0 bases and 0 bases respectively, with 3 bases between them. The CDR3: CASSQDGSYNEQFF. DNA for the CDR3: TGCGCCAGCAGCCAAGATGGCTCCTACAATGAGCAGTTCTTC.

The sample holds a few counts of this clone. The chain joins TRBV3-1 (or the pseudogene TRBV3-2) to TRBJ1-6; 10 bases agree with TRBD1. CDR1 is LGHDT and CDR2 is YNNKEL in the germline V gene (reference sequence). With 7 bases clipped from V and 10 bases from J, the junction kept 13 bases outside the gene matches. The CDR3 contains 16 residues. The CDR3 reads CASTPSPGQGSSPLHF. The DNA of the CDR3 is TGTGCCAGCACCCCTTCCCCGGGACAGGGGAGCTCACCCCTCCACTTT.

The J gene is TRBJ1-5, the V gene TRBV13; tentative D call: TRBD1 (5 bases). CDR1 and CDR2 from the germline V gene are PRHDT and FYEKMQ (reference sequence). This CDR3 is 16 amino acids long. V was clipped by 0 bases and J by 0 bases, with 9 bases between them. This CDR3 reads CASSLGQGYSNQPQHF. DNA for the CDR3: TGTGCCAGCAGCTTAGGCCAGGGATATAGCAATCAGCCCCAGCATTTT.

Here the CDR3 DNA reads TGTGCCAGCAGGCTAGGGGGGCCAAACACTGAAGCTTTCTTT. This gives the protein CASRLGGPNTEAFF. The chain couples TRBV7-9 to TRBJ1-1, with D possibly TRBD1 on 6 matching bases. The germline V gene encodes CDR1 SEHNR and CDR2 FQNEAQ (reference sequence). This CDR3 contains 14 residues. Trimming took 6 bases from V and 2 from J, leaving 13 bases between them.

V gene TRBV7-8 combines with J gene TRBJ2-1; 10 bases line up with TRBD2. This CDR3 comprises 14 residues. The V segment lost 8 bases and the J segment 3 bases; nucleotides outside the gene matches: 4. The germline V gene encodes CDR1 SGHVS and CDR2 FQNEAQ. The CDR3: CASLGLAIYNEQFF. The CDR3, as DNA: TGTGCCAGCCTGGGACTAGCGATCTACAATGAGCAGTTCTTC.

The chain employs TRBV6-6 and TRBJ2-5, with D tentatively TRBD1 or TRBD2 (5 bases each). The germline V gene encodes CDR1 MNHNY and CDR2 SVGAGI (reference sequence). The CDR3 covers 14 residues. V was shortened by 7 bases and J by 4 bases, with 16 bases between the two germline ends. The CDR3: CASTPGARGETQYF. The DNA for the CDR3 is TGTGCCAGCACCCCCGGGGCCCGGGGAGAGACCCAGTACTTC.

The genes are TRBV12-3 or TRBV12-4 and TRBJ2-3; D unresolved. The CDR3 extends over 11 amino acids. V was trimmed by 8 bases and J by 5 bases, leaving 8 bases between them. The CDR3, as DNA: TGTGCCAGCTGCCGCCAAGATACGCAGTATTTT. Its protein is CASCRQDTQYF.

The chain has TRBV7-3 and TRBJ1-1; tentatively, D is TRBD1 (6 bases). This CDR3 contains 14 residues. The ends were cut back, 0 bases at V and 3 bases at J, with 8 bases in the middle. The germline V gene encodes CDR1 SGHTA and CDR2 FQGTGA. CDR3 bases: TGTGCCAGCAGCTTAACAGGGGGGGACACTGAAGCTTTCTTT. Translating it yields CASSLTGGDTEAFF.

By sample share, this clone is medium-sized. The sample carries other DNA sequences with the same CDR3. The chain employs TRBV11-2 and TRBJ2-1; D call uncertain. The CDR3 has 12 residues. Germline-derived CDR1 and CDR2 are SGHAT and FQNNGV. Deletions cut 5 bases from V and 6 bases from J, with 8 bases between. The CDR3 DNA sequence: TGTGCCAGCAGCCCCCGACTCAATGAGCAGTTCTTC. It translates to CASSPRLNEQFF.

The J gene is TRBJ2-2, the V gene TRBV7-3; D call uncertain. Trimming shortened V by 0 bases and J by 0 bases, and 11 bases separated the two germline ends. The length of the CDR3 is 17 residues. CDR1 and CDR2 (germline): SGHTA, FQGTGA. CDR3 residues: CASSLTATGPNTGELFF. CDR3 coding DNA: TGTGCCAGCAGCTTAACGGCCACCGGGCCGAACACCGGGGAGCTGTTTTTT.

The chain employs TRBV5-1 and TRBJ2-3; 8 positions match TRBD2. The CDR3 is 14 residues long. CDR1 and CDR2 (germline): SGHRS, YFSETQ. V lost 5 bases, J lost 2 bases, and 4 bases stayed unmatched. CDR3 bases: TGCGCCAGCAGACCGGGAGGGCTCACAGATACGCAGTATTTT. Residues: CASRPGGLTDTQYF.

This chain links TRBV4-1 with TRBJ2-2; 9 bases match TRBD1. The CDR3 spans 18 residues. From germline, CDR1 is MGHRA and CDR2 YSYEKL. V dropped 1 base and J dropped 4; count of bases not matched to a gene: 10. The CDR3 DNA follows: TGCGCCAGCAGCCAAGCACCATCCGGGACAGGGACCACCGGGGAGCTGTTTTTT. It codes for CASSQAPSGTGTTGELFF.